The 13 T cell receptor beta chains in this list originate from one sample, sequenced in a study of beta chain features in type 1 diabetes. The investigators reverse transcribed all of the isolated RNA, so they sequenced expressed TCRB transcripts. Here immunoSEQ multiplex PCR was the method, and the copy in TCRdb shows in-frame clones only, minus some. This table holds just over 450,000 clones, 25% to 35% found once. Sequencing was carried out using naive CD4+ T cells from blood. Receptor source: a man between 18 and 35 years old in good health.

Only one count was recorded for this clone. The V and J genes are TRBV30 and TRBJ2-1; 7 bases map to TRBD2. V lost 3 bases, J lost 0 bases, and 5 bases stayed unmatched. The V gene's germline CDR1 is GTSNPN and CDR2 SVGIG (reference sequence). This CDR3 contains 15 residues. The CDR3 sequence is CAWRVLAASYNEQFF. The CDR3 nucleotides are TGTGCCTGGAGGGTCCTAGCGGCCTCCTACAATGAGCAGTTCTTC.

This clone showed up just a few times. The rearrangement uses TRBV14 and TRBJ2-7, with 10 bases that match TRBD2. The CDR3 is 15 residues long. V lost 4 bases to trimming and J lost 6 bases; unmatched junction nucleotides: 9. From germline, CDR1 is SGHDN and CDR2 FVKESK. The chain's CDR3 is CASSRGQREGPEQYF. CDR3 DNA: TGTGCCAGCAGCCGAGGCCAGCGGGAGGGCCCCGAGCAGTACTTC.

The V gene is TRBV7-9, the J gene TRBJ2-1, with D unresolved. The CDR3 length is 15 residues. The V gene's germline CDR1 is SEHNR and CDR2 FQNEAQ (reference sequence). V was clipped by 5 bases and J by 0 bases, with 11 bases between them. The CDR3 protein is CASSRRTFSYNEQFF. CDR3 in DNA: TGTGCCAGCAGCCGAAGGACCTTCTCCTACAATGAGCAGTTCTTC.

This clone was detected only a few times. The chain employs TRBV30 and TRBJ1-4; D is unclear. Germline V gene sequence: CDR1 GTSNPN, CDR2 SVGIG (reference sequence). V shed 4 bases and J shed 0 bases, with 3 bases lying between them. This CDR3 is built from 12 residues. The CDR3 reads CAWKPTNEKLFF. As DNA, the CDR3 is TGTGCCTGGAAGCCAACTAATGAAAAACTGTTTTTT.

This clone was seen more than once but under ten times. This chain joins TRBV29-1 and TRBJ2-5, with 13 nucleotides matching TRBD2. Trimming removed 3 bases from V and 5 bases from J; junction bases left unmatched: 0. There are 13 residues in the CDR3. Germline loops: CDR1 SQVTM, CDR2 ANQGSEA. The CDR3 DNA follows: TGCAGCGTTGAGACTAGCGGGAGGGAGACCCAGTACTTC. It encodes CSVETSGRETQYF.

The V call is TRBV7-2, the J call TRBJ1-5; tentatively, D is TRBD1 (5 bases). The ends were cut back, 5 bases at V and 2 bases at J, with 13 bases in the middle. The CDR3 length is 15 residues. Germline values: CDR1 SGHTA, CDR2 FQGNSA. CDR3 loop: CASSRQGGGNQPQHF. The CDR3, as DNA: TGTGCCAGCAGCCGTCAGGGTGGTGGCAATCAGCCCCAGCATTTT.

This clone has just a few counts. This chain links TRBV30 with TRBJ2-3; D tentatively fits TRBD1 or TRBD2 (6 bases each). The germline V gene encodes CDR1 GTSNPN and CDR2 SVGIG (reference sequence). V lost 0 bases, J lost 11 bases, and 12 bases lay in between. This CDR3 region has 12 residues. As DNA, the CDR3 is TGTGCCTGGAGTGTGGGGGGCACGGGGCAGTATTTT. This sequence encodes CAWSVGGTGQYF.

This clone was seen once. This chain connects TRBV7-2 to TRBJ1-5, with D uncertain. Trimming took 5 bases from V and 4 from J, leaving 15 bases between them. Germline CDR1 and CDR2: SGHTA and FQGNSA. CDR3 length: 15 amino acids. DNA for the CDR3: TGTGCCAGCAGCCACCCGTTCGGTGGGAATCAGCCCCAGCATTTT. Amino acid sequence: CASSHPFGGNQPQHF.

This chain uses TRBV6-6 with TRBJ2-5; possible D gene TRBD1, 5 bases. CDR3 length: 11 amino acids. Trimming took off 6 bases at V and 7 bases at J, with 9 bases between the two ends. Germline CDR1 and CDR2: MNHNY and SVGAGI (reference sequence). The CDR3 DNA reads as TGTGCCAGCAGCACAGGCGGGACCCAGTACTTC. Translating gives CASSTGGTQYF.

In DNA form, the CDR3 reads TGTGCTAGTGGCTATGTCACCATCGGGAATGAGCAGTTCTTC. Translated: CASGYVTIGNEQFF. The genes are TRBV12-5 and TRBJ2-1, with D hard to call. CDR1 and CDR2 (germline): LGHNT, FRNRAP. The CDR3 totals 14 residues. V lost 6 bases to trimming and J lost 7 bases, with 16 bases between them.

The chain recombines TRBV20-1 with TRBJ2-7; D is unclear. Germline lookup yields CDR1 DFQATT and CDR2 SNEGSKA (reference sequence). The CDR3 covers 11 residues. V shed 0 bases and J shed 5 bases, with 5 bases lying between them. The chain's CDR3 is CSARESHEQYF. Here the CDR3 DNA reads TGCAGTGCTAGAGAATCCCACGAGCAGTACTTC.

This chain joins TRBV28 and TRBJ2-7; TRBD1 is a possible D gene (5 bases). The CDR3 extends over 14 amino acids. Trimming cost V 3 bases and J 3 bases, with 12 bases left between them. CDR1 and CDR2 from the germline V gene are MDHEN and SYDVKM. CDR3 region: CASSFGALVYEQYF. DNA for the CDR3: TGTGCCAGCAGTTTTGGGGCCCTAGTCTACGAGCAGTACTTC.

This clone occurred a few times. The chain carries TRBV29-1 and TRBJ2-1; unclear D gene. V was trimmed by 3 bases and J by 0 bases, leaving 12 bases between them. The CDR3 length is 15 residues. CDR1 and CDR2 (germline): SQVTM, ANQGSEA. In nucleotides, the CDR3 is TGCAGCGTTGATAGGTTACGGAGCTCCTACAATGAGCAGTTCTTC. Protein sequence: CSVDRLRSSYNEQFF.